Listed below are T cell receptor beta chains from one sample, sequenced in a study of blood T cell repertoires in COVID-19. Some clones are missing from TCRdb's copy, which holds only in-frame ones; the method was immunoSEQ multiplex PCR. The sample contains almost 55,000 clones, about 85% of which appear only once. Sequencing was carried out using peripheral blood. Receptors were obtained from a man between 50 and 59 years old with acute or convalescent COVID-19. Each CDR3 is given with its conserved first and last residue. The D gene is left open where the match is weak. Clone size is not always given. Where it is, it says once, few, many or a class for expanded clones.

CASSWDRPPPDTQYF,TGTGCCAGCAGTTGGGACAGGCCGCCCCCAGATACGCAGTATTTT,TRBJ2-3,-,15,TRBD1,TRBV7-2
CASGLVQRGTYTGELFF,TGTGCTAGTGGTTTGGTACAAAGGGGAACCTACACCGGGGAGCTGTTTTTT,TRBJ2-2,-,17,-,TRBV12-5
CASSCPGLHIAKNIQYF,TGCGCCAGCAGCTGTCCGGGACTACATATAGCCAAAAACATTCAGTACTTC,TRBJ2-4,-,17,TRBD2,TRBV10-1
CASSFGQGATTEAFF,TGTGCCAGTAGTTTCGGACAGGGAGCAACCACTGAAGCTTTCTTT,TRBJ1-1,-,15,TRBD1,TRBV19
CASSSVGRPTGEQYF,TGTGCCAGCAGCTCCGTCGGGCGACCTACAGGAGAGCAGTACTTC,TRBJ2-7,once,15,-,TRBV7-2
CASLSPQGVETQYF,TGTGCCAGCCTATCTCCTCAGGGGGTAGAGACCCAGTACTTC,TRBJ2-5,-,14,TRBD1,TRBV28
CASSPLTGELFF,TGTGCCAGCAGCCCCCTAACCGGGGAGCTGTTTTTT,TRBJ2-2,-,12,-,TRBV11-3
CASSFRVWNQPQHF,TGTGCCAGCAGCTTTCGGGTATGGAATCAGCCCCAGCATTTT,TRBJ1-5,-,14,-,TRBV7-3
CASSLAGVGGYTF,TGTGCCAGCAGCTTGGCAGGGGTCGGTGGCTACACCTTC,TRBJ1-2,-,13,-,TRBV5-4
CASSGTGFATNEKLFF,TGTGCCAGCAGCGGGACAGGGTTTGCAACTAATGAAAAACTGTTTTTT,TRBJ1-4,-,16,TRBD1,TRBV7-2
CASSRLQFPGYGYTF,TGTGCCAGCAGTAGACTACAGTTCCCTGGCTATGGCTACACCTTC,TRBJ1-2,-,15,-,TRBV27
CASSPQYNEQYF,TGTGCCAGCAGTCCCCAATACAACGAGCAGTACTTC,TRBJ2-7,-,12,-,TRBV6-5
CASSWGGHAGANVLTF,TGTGCCAGCAGTTGGGGTGGACACGCTGGGGCCAACGTCCTGACTTTC,TRBJ2-6,-,16,-,TRBV28
CGDKRYTF,TGCGGGGACAAACGCTACACCTTC,TRBJ1-2,few,8,-,TRBV20-1
CASSEDGGESPLHF,TGCGCCAGCAGCGAGGACGGAGGAGAATCACCCCTCCACTTT,TRBJ1-6,few,14,-,TRBV5-1
CASSQHQLAGVSYEQYF,TGTGCCAGCAGCCAGCACCAACTAGCGGGGGTTTCCTACGAGCAGTACTTC,TRBJ2-7,-,17,TRBD2,TRBV4-2
CASSSAGVNTEAFF,TGTGCCAGCAGTTCAGCAGGGGTGAACACTGAAGCTTTCTTT,TRBJ1-1,-,14,-,TRBV6-5
CASSEAWGGMNQPQHF,TGTGCCAGCAGTGAAGCATGGGGGGGGATGAATCAGCCCCAGCATTTT,TRBJ1-5,-,16,-,TRBV6-1
CASSESGLASYEQYF,TGTGCCAGCAGCGAATCGGGACTAGCCAGCTACGAGCAGTACTTC,TRBJ2-7,-,15,TRBD2,TRBV9
CSVETKLGGEVFRTDTQYF,TGCAGCGTTGAAACGAAGCTGGGGGGAGAGGTTTTCCGCACAGATACGCAGTATTTT,TRBJ2-3,-,19,-,TRBV29-1
CASSRLQGQTLSKDGYTF,TGCGCCAGCAGCCGACTACAGGGACAAACACTTTCTAAGGATGGCTACACCTTC,TRBJ1-2,-,18,-,TRBV4-1
CASSPSGLAGREQYF,TGTGCCAGCTCACCTTCAGGACTAGCGGGACGCGAGCAGTACTTC,TRBJ2-7,-,15,TRBD2,TRBV18
CASTTLPRQNYGYTF,TGTGCCAGTACTACTTTGCCCAGACAGAACTATGGCTACACCTTC,TRBJ1-2,-,15,-,TRBV19
CASSLSRGWRNYGYTF,TGTGCCAGCAGCTTGTCTAGGGGATGGAGAAACTATGGCTACACCTTC,TRBJ1-2,-,16,-,TRBV5-4
CASSPEDRGPDTQYF,TGCGCCAGCAGCCCCGAGGACAGGGGGCCAGATACGCAGTATTTT,TRBJ2-3,-,15,TRBD1,TRBV5-1
CASSPSTPRQFF,TGTGCCAGCAGCCCATCGACTCCCCGGCAGTTCTTC,TRBJ2-1,-,12,-,TRBV5-6
CASGWTSGIADTQYF,TGTGCTAGTGGTTGGACTAGCGGGATAGCAGATACGCAGTATTTT,TRBJ2-3,-,15,TRBD2,TRBV12-5
CATSDWGQGANGELFF,TGTGCCACCAGTGATTGGGGACAGGGGGCAAATGGGGAGCTGTTTTTT,TRBJ2-2,-,16,TRBD1,TRBV24-1
CASSHPGLAGVSDTQYF,TGTGCCAGCAGTCACCCCGGACTAGCGGGAGTTTCAGATACGCAGTATTTT,TRBJ2-3,-,17,TRBD2,TRBV27
CASSVSRAGVETQYF,TGTGCCAGCAGCGTTAGCAGAGCGGGAGTAGAGACCCAGTACTTC,TRBJ2-5,once,15,TRBD2,TRBV11-2
CASSQFASGVDNYGYTF,TGTGCCAGCAGCCAATTCGCGTCCGGGGTAGATAACTATGGCTACACCTTC,TRBJ1-2,-,17,-,TRBV3-1/TRBV3-2
CASSVGQFNTGELFF,TGTGCCAGCAGCGTAGGTCAGTTCAACACCGGGGAGCTGTTTTTT,TRBJ2-2,-,15,-,TRBV9
CASNEREASYNEQFF,TGTGCCAGTAACGAGCGGGAGGCTTCCTACAATGAGCAGTTCTTC,TRBJ2-1,-,15,TRBD2,TRBV2
CSASEQGDSPLHF,TGCAGTGCTAGTGAACAGGGTGATTCACCCCTCCACTTT,TRBJ1-6,-,13,-,TRBV20-1
CSARPGGLGNEQFF,TGCAGCGCAAGACCCGGGGGGTTAGGCAATGAGCAGTTCTTC,TRBJ2-1,-,14,TRBD2,TRBV29-1
CASSQTGTSGSGANVLTF,TGTGCCAGCAGCCAAACCGGGACTAGCGGGAGTGGGGCCAACGTCCTGACTTTC,TRBJ2-6,-,18,TRBD2,TRBV7-9
CASSFSGDTEAFF,TGTGCCAGCAGCTTCTCCGGGGACACTGAAGCTTTCTTT,TRBJ1-1,-,13,-,TRBV9
CASRQGSTSYNEQFF,TGTGCCAGCAGACAGGGTTCGACCTCCTACAATGAGCAGTTCTTC,TRBJ2-1,-,15,-,TRBV2
CASSMATGNGYTF,TGTGCCAGTAGTATGGCGACAGGGAATGGCTACACCTTC,TRBJ1-2,-,13,TRBD1,TRBV19
CASRTDSYNEQFF,TGTGCCAGCAGAACGGACAGCTACAATGAGCAGTTCTTC,TRBJ2-1,-,13,-,TRBV5-4
CATSRDQINEQFF,TGTGCCACCAGCAGAGATCAAATCAATGAGCAGTTCTTC,TRBJ2-1,-,13,-,TRBV15
CATLEGAGAQETQYF,TGTGCCACCCTAGAGGGAGCGGGGGCACAAGAGACCCAGTACTTC,TRBJ2-5,-,15,TRBD2,TRBV6-5
CASSVVVNTGELFF,TGTGCCAGCAGCGTAGTAGTGAACACCGGGGAGCTGTTTTTT,TRBJ2-2,-,14,-,TRBV9
CASGLTEDNQPQHF,TGTGCTAGTGGTTTGACGGAGGACAATCAGCCCCAGCATTTT,TRBJ1-5,-,14,-,TRBV12-5
CASSVGGSSPLHF,TGCGCCAGCAGTGTCGGGGGATCCTCACCCCTCCACTTT,TRBJ1-6,-,13,-,TRBV10-1
CASSLSGSSYEQYF,TGTGCCAGCAGTTTATCGGGGAGCTCCTACGAGCAGTACTTC,TRBJ2-7,-,14,-,TRBV27
CATSGGGLTNEKLFF,TGTGCCACCAGCGGTGGGGGACTCACAAATGAAAAACTGTTTTTT,TRBJ1-4,-,15,-,TRBV15
CASSQTGDRAANQPQHF,TGTGCCAGCAGCCAAACTGGAGACAGGGCCGCCAATCAGCCCCAGCATTTT,TRBJ1-5,-,17,TRBD1,TRBV3-1/TRBV3-2
CASSQGAPRGRNSPLHF,TGCGCCAGCAGCCAAGGGGCCCCCAGGGGGCGGAATTCACCCCTCCACTTT,TRBJ1-6,-,17,TRBD1,TRBV4-1
CASSSTGPGTGELFF,TGTGCCAGCAGTTCTACAGGGCCCGGGACCGGGGAGCTGTTTTTT,TRBJ2-2,-,15,-,TRBV6-5
CASSQQGLEGYTF,TGTGCCAGCAGCCAGCAGGGCTTAGAAGGCTACACCTTC,TRBJ1-2,-,13,-,TRBV6-2/TRBV6-3
CASSFADYYNEQFF,TGTGCCAGCAGTTTCGCCGACTATTACAATGAGCAGTTCTTC,TRBJ2-1,-,14,-,TRBV27
CASSFAWGGLEQYF,TGTGCCAGCAGCTTCGCTTGGGGGGGTCTCGAGCAGTACTTC,TRBJ2-7,-,14,TRBD2,TRBV7-9
CASSTVAGADNEQFF,TGTGCCAGCAGTACCGTAGCGGGAGCTGACAATGAGCAGTTCTTC,TRBJ2-1,once,15,TRBD2,TRBV28
CASSQRGLRDTEAFF,TGCGCCAGCAGCCAAAGGGGGTTGAGGGACACTGAAGCTTTCTTT,TRBJ1-1,few,15,-,TRBV4-1
CASSIGSPHTEAFF,TGTGCCAGTAGTATAGGGAGTCCCCACACTGAAGCTTTCTTT,TRBJ1-1,-,14,-,TRBV19
CASGDSYGYTF,TGTGCCAGCGGCGACAGTTATGGCTACACCTTC,TRBJ1-2,-,11,-,TRBV5-6
CASSYRGLNEKLFF,TGTGCCAGCAGTTACAGGGGCCTTAATGAAAAACTGTTTTTT,TRBJ1-4,-,14,-,TRBV6-5
CASSPRTAGTIEQYF,TGTGCCAGCAGCCCTAGGACAGCGGGAACTATCGAGCAGTACTTC,TRBJ2-7,-,15,-,TRBV14
CASSLSPVWGYTF,TGTGCCAGCAGTTTATCGCCGGTGTGGGGCTACACCTTC,TRBJ1-2,-,13,-,TRBV27